A selection of T cell receptor beta chains follows, all from one sample in a study of T cell responses to AZD1222 COVID-19 vaccine. TCRdb keeps only in-frame clones here, not all; method: immunoSEQ multiplex PCR. The data contain more than 50,000 clones, approximately 85% of them singletons. Sequenced material: peripheral blood, taken on day 0 of MenACWY control vaccination. These receptors all stem from an adult in good health. CDR3s include the opening cysteine and the closing phenylalanine or tryptophan. The D gene is left open where the match is weak. Rows give clone size only sometimes, using once, few, many, or a class for an expanded clone.

>TRBJ1-2|.|.|TRBV3-1/TRBV3-2
TGTGCCAGCAGCCAGGCCGGGACGGAGTTTGCTGGCTACACCTTC
CASSQAGTEFAGYTF
>TRBJ2-7|.|TRBD1|TRBV7-8
TGTGCCAGCAGAAGACAGGGGGATTTCTACGAGCAGTACTTC
CASRRQGDFYEQYF
>TRBJ1-3|.|.|TRBV12-2
TGTGCAAGTCGCTTAAGGGTTGGAAACACCATATATTTT
CASRLRVGNTIYF
>TRBJ1-1|once|.|TRBV6-5
TGTGCCAGCAGCCAGACCCGTAACACTGAAGCTTTCTTT
CASSQTRNTEAFF
>TRBJ2-1|.|TRBD2|TRBV28
TGTGCCAGCAGTTCCCCCTGGACTAGCGGGCTCAATGAGCAGTTCTTC
CASSSPWTSGLNEQFF
>TRBJ1-1|.|.|TRBV6-5
TGTGCCAGCAGCCGCGGTTTGGAGGGTGAAGCTTTCTTT
CASSRGLEGEAFF
>TRBJ2-1|.|.|TRBV19
TGTGCCAGTAGTATAGATGGGACACGCAATGAGCAGTTCTTC
CASSIDGTRNEQFF
>TRBJ1-2|few|.|TRBV7-9
TGTGCCAGCAGCTTAGTCCTTGGGACGGGAAATAACTATGGCTACACCTTC
CASSLVLGTGNNYGYTF
>TRBJ1-1|.|.|TRBV21-1
TGTGCCAGCAGCAAAGGTGGAGAAATGAACACTGAAGCTTTCTTT
CASSKGGEMNTEAFF
>TRBJ1-2|.|TRBD1|TRBV5-1
TGCGCCAGCAGACCCCAGACAGGGGTAGGCTATGGCTACACCTTC
CASRPQTGVGYGYTF
>TRBJ2-1|.|.|TRBV24-1
TGTGCCACCAGTGATTCCCAGTCTGTGCTTACGAATGAGCAGTTCTTC
CATSDSQSVLTNEQFF
>TRBJ2-7|.|.|TRBV5-6
TGTGCCAGCAGCTTGGCCCGTTACGAGCAGTACTTC
CASSLARYEQYF
>TRBJ2-7|.|TRBD1|TRBV3-1/TRBV3-2
TGTGCCAGCAGCCAACCGGGACAGGCCTTCTACGAGCAGTACTTC
CASSQPGQAFYEQYF
>TRBJ2-5|few|.|TRBV9
TGTGCCAGCAGCGTAGGTTTGGGGAGGGAGACCCAGTACTTC
CASSVGLGRETQYF
>TRBJ2-1|.|.|TRBV7-9
TGTGCCAGCAGCCCCCCGGAATCGGGGAACAATGAGCAGTTCTTC
CASSPPESGNNEQFF
>TRBJ1-2|.|TRBD1|TRBV7-8
TGTGCCAGCAGCTTTGACAGGGGAGGCTACACCTTC
CASSFDRGGYTF
>TRBJ1-1|few|.|TRBV5-1
TGCGCCAGCAAAAAGTCGCCTATGAACACTGAAGCTTTCTTT
CASKKSPMNTEAFF
>TRBJ2-1|.|.|TRBV5-6
TGTGCCAGCAGCTCCGTTTCGGGTCCGCAGTCTTACAATGAGCAGTTCTTC
CASSSVSGPQSYNEQFF
>TRBJ1-2|once|TRBD1|TRBV7-9
TGTGCCAGCAGATCGACAGGGGGCGCAGAGGGCTACACCTTC
CASRSTGGAEGYTF
>TRBJ1-4|.|.|TRBV19
TGTGCCAGTAGTCTGGGGTTCTATGAAAAACTGTTTTTT
CASSLGFYEKLFF
>TRBJ1-1|.|.|TRBV28
TGTGCCACCTCGAGGTCTGGGGGCTGGCTTAACACTGAAGCTTTCTTT
CATSRSGGWLNTEAFF
>TRBJ1-5|.|.|TRBV7-2
TGTGCCAGCAGCTTAAAGGGGGACCAGCCCCAGCATTTT
CASSLKGDQPQHF
>TRBJ1-5|once|.|TRBV6-2/TRBV6-3
TGTGCCAGCAGTTTTCGGGTGCGTAGCAATCAGCCCCAGCATTTT
CASSFRVRSNQPQHF
>TRBJ2-1|.|.|TRBV21-1
TGTGCCAGCTCGGCGGGGCCGTTTGCATGCTACAATGAGCAGTTCTTC
CASSAGPFACYNEQFF
>TRBJ2-4|.|TRBD2|TRBV7-9
TGTGCCAGCAGCCCGATTAGCGGGAGTGACAAAAACATTCAGTACTTC
CASSPISGSDKNIQYF
>TRBJ2-7|few|.|TRBV10-3
TGTGCCATCTCTAATGGGGGCTCCTACGAGCAGTACTTC
CAISNGGSYEQYF
>TRBJ1-2|.|TRBD1|TRBV28
TGTGCCAGCAGTTTAAATATTTACAGGGGCCGAGCTAACTATGGCTACACCTTC
CASSLNIYRGRANYGYTF
>TRBJ2-1|once|.|TRBV12-3/TRBV12-4
TGTGCCAGCAGTTCCTGGACTCTCAATGAGCAGTTCTTC
CASSSWTLNEQFF
>TRBJ1-2|.|TRBD1|TRBV3-1/TRBV3-2
TGTGCCAGCAGCCAAGAAGGAGGGGGCGGCTACACCTTC
CASSQEGGGGYTF
>TRBJ1-1|.|TRBD1|TRBV6-5
TGTGCCAGCAGTAGGGGGCTGAACACTGAAGCTTTCTTT
CASSRGLNTEAFF
>TRBJ2-4|.|.|TRBV30
TGTGCCTGGAGTGGAGGGGGAGGGCCTAGAAACATTCAGTACTTC
CAWSGGGGPRNIQYF
>TRBJ1-1|few|.|TRBV7-2
TGTGCCAGCAGCTTGGGGGGGAAGACTGAAGCTTTCTTT
CASSLGGKTEAFF
>TRBJ2-3|.|TRBD2|TRBV5-1
TGCGCCAGCAGCTTGAATAGCGGGGGCCAAGAAGGTACGCAGTATTTT
CASSLNSGGQEGTQYF
>TRBJ1-6|.|.|TRBV5-6
TGTGCCAGCAGCTGGGGCGGGGACCGCTCACCCCTCCACTTT
CASSWGGDRSPLHF
>TRBJ2-1|.|TRBD2|TRBV18
TGTGCCAGCTCACGTCCCCTAGCGGGACTGGTCGGTGAGCAGTTCTTC
CASSRPLAGLVGEQFF
>TRBJ2-1|.|TRBD1|TRBV29-1
TGCAGCGCTTCGATTGGGACAGGGTCAGACGAGCAGTTCTTC
CSASIGTGSDEQFF
>TRBJ2-3|.|TRBD1|TRBV7-2
TGTGCCAGCAGCCCCAGGACAGGCCCCACAGATACGCAGTATTTT
CASSPRTGPTDTQYF
>TRBJ1-2|.|.|TRBV5-4
TGTGCCAGCAGCCTGCTGACAGGCTATGGCTACACCTTC
CASSLLTGYGYTF
>TRBJ1-2|.|.|TRBV5-1
TGCGCCAGCAGCTTAGACGGAAACTATGGCTACACCTTC
CASSLDGNYGYTF
>TRBJ1-6|.|.|TRBV30
TGTGCCTGGAGTGTACTCGGCGGGTCAGCTAATAATTCACCCCTCCACTTT
CAWSVLGGSANNSPLHF
>TRBJ2-2|.|.|TRBV4-2
TGTGCCAGCAGCCCTTTCGGGGGAGGAGCCGGGGAGCTGTTTTTT
CASSPFGGGAGELFF
>TRBJ1-5|.|.|TRBV6-5
TGTGCCAGCAGCAGGGTTGGCAATCAGCCCCAGCATTTT
CASSRVGNQPQHF
>TRBJ2-7|.|TRBD2|TRBV10-3
TGTGCCATCAGTGAGTCCGGACTAGCGGGGTACGAGCAGTACTTC
CAISESGLAGYEQYF
>TRBJ1-1|.|.|TRBV28
TGTGCCAGCAGTTTACCCTGGTCTGAAGCTTTCTTT
CASSLPWSEAFF
>TRBJ2-2|.|.|TRBV18
TGTGCCAGCTCACGGGAGAGCCCGAACACCGGGGAGCTGTTTTTT
CASSRESPNTGELFF
>TRBJ2-7|.|.|TRBV10-2
TGCGCCAGCACCCAACAGACTGGCTACGAGCAGTACTTC
CASTQQTGYEQYF
>TRBJ2-3|.|.|TRBV28
TGTGCCAGCAGTTTAGCGGCCACAGGGAGAAGCACAGATACGCAGTATTTT
CASSLAATGRSTDTQYF
>TRBJ1-2|once|TRBD1|TRBV20-1
TGCAGTGCTAGTGTCCGGACAGGGCCTAATGGCTACACCTTC
CSASVRTGPNGYTF
>TRBJ2-1|.|TRBD1|TRBV2
TGTGCCAGCAGGGACGACAGGGTTCATGAGCAGTTCTTC
CASRDDRVHEQFF
>TRBJ1-4|.|.|TRBV21-1
TGTGCCAGCAGCAGAGGGACACCTCATGAAAAACTGTTTTTT
CASSRGTPHEKLFF
>TRBJ2-3|.|.|TRBV9
TGTGCCAGCAGCGTAGCTCCCAGGATCGGGAGCACAGATACGCAGTATTTT
CASSVAPRIGSTDTQYF
>TRBJ1-5|.|.|TRBV5-8
TGTGCCAGCAGCTTCACACAGTATCAGCCCCAGCATTTT
CASSFTQYQPQHF